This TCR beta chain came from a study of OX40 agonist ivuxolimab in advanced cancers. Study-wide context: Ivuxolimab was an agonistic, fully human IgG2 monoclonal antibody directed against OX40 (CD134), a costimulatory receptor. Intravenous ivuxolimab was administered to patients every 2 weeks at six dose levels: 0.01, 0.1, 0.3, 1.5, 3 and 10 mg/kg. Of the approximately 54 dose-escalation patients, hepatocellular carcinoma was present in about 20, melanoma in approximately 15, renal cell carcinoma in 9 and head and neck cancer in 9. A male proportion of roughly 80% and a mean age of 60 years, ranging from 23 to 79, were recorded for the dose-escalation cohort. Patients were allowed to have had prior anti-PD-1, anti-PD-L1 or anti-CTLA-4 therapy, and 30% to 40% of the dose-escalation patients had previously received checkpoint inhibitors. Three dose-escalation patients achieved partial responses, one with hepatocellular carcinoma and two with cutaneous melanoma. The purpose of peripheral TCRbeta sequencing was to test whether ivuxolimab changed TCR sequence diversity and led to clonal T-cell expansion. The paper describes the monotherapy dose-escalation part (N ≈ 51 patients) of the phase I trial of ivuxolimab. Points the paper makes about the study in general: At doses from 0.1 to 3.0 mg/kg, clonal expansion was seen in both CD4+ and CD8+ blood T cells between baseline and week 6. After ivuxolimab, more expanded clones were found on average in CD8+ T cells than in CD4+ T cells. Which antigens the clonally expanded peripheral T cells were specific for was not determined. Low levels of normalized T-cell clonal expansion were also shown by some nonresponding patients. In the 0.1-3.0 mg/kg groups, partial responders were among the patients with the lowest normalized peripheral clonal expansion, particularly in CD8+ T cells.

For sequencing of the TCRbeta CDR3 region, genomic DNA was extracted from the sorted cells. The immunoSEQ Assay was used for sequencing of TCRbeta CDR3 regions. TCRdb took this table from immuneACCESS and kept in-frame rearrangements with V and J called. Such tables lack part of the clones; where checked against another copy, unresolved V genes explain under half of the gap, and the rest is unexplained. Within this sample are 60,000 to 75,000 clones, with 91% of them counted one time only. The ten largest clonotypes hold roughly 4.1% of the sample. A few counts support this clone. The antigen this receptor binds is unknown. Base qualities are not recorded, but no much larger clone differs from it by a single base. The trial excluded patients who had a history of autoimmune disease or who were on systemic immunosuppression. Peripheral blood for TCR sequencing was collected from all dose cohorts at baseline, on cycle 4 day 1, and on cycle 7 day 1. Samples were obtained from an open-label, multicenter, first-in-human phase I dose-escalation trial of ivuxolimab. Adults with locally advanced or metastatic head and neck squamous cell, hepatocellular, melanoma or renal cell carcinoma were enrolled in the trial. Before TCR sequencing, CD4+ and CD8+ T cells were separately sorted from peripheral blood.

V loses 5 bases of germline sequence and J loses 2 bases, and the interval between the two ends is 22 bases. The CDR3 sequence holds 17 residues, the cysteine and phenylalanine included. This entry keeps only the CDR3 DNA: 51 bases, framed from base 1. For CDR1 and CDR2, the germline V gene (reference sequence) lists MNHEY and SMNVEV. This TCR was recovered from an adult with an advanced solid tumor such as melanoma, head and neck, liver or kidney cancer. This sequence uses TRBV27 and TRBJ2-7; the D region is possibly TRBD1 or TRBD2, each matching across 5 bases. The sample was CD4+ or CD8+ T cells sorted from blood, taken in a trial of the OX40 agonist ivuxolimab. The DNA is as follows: TGTGCCAGCAGTGACCGCTCCGGGACCCAGGATCCCTACGAGCAGTACTTC. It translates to CASSDRSGTQDPYEQYF.